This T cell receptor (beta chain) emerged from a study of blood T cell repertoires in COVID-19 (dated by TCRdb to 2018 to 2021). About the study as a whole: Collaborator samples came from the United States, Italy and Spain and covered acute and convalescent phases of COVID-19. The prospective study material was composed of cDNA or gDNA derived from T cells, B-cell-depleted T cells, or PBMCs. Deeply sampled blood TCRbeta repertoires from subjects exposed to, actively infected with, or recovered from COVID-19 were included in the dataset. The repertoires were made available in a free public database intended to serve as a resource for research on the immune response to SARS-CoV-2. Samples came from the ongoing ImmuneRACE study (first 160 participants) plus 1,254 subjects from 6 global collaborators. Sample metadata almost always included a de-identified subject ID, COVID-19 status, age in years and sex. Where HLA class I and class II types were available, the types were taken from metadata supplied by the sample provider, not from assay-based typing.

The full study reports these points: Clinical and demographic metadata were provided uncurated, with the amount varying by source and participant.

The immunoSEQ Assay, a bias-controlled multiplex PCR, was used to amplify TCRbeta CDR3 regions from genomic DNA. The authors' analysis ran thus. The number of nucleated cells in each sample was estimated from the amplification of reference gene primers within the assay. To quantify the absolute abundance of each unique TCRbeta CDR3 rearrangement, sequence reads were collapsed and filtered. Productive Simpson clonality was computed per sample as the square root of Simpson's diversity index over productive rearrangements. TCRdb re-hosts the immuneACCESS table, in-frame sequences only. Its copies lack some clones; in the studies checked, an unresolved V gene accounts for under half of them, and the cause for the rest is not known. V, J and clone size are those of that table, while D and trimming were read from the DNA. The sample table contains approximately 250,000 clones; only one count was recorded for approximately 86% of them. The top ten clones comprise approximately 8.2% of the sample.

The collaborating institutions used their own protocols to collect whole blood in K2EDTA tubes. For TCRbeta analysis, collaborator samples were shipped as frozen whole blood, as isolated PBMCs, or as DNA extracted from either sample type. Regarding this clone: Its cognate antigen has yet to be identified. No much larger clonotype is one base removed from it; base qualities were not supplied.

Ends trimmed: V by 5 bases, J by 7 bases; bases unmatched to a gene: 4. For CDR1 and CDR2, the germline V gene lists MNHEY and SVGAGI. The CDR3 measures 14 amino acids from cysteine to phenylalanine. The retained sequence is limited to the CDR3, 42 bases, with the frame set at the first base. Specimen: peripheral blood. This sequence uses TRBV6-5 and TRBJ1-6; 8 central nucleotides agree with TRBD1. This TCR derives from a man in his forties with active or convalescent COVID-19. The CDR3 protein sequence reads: CASSPTGANSPLHF. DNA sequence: TGTGCCAGCAGTCCGACAGGGGCCAATTCACCCCTCCACTTT.